These 26 T cell receptor beta chains were all obtained from the same sample, sequenced in a study of T cells in localized non-small cell lung cancer. Using immunoSEQ multiplex PCR, the repertoire was profiled, and TCRdb retains in-frame clones only, with some absent. The table lists 70,000 or so clones, about four fifths of them singletons, with 1.3% in the top ten. The sequencing used peripheral blood, collected before any cancer treatment. These receptors came from an older female donor with stage I lung adenocarcinoma.

CDR3 sequence (DNA): TGCGCCAGCAGCAGGGGGCGAGACTATGGCTACACCTTC. Its protein is CASSRGRDYGYTF. The chain links TRBV5-1 to TRBJ1-2; 7 positions match TRBD1. The CDR3 is made up of 13 amino acids. Trimming cost V 4 bases and J 3 bases; bases outside gene matches: 3. Germline loops: CDR1 SGHRS, CDR2 YFSETQ.

V usage is TRBV2 and J usage is TRBJ2-7; D possibly corresponds to TRBD1 (5 bases). Germline values: CDR1 SNHLY, CDR2 FYNNEI. Trimming cost V 3 bases and J 4 bases, with 13 bases left between them. This CDR3 is built from 14 residues. CDR3 residues: CASSEWGNRYEQYF. The DNA of the CDR3 is TGTGCCAGCAGTGAGTGGGGAAACAGGTACGAGCAGTACTTC.

The chain employs TRBV19 and TRBJ1-5, with D maybe TRBD1 (5 bases). Trimming took 6 bases from V and 4 from J, leaving 16 bases between them. Germline CDR1 and CDR2: LNHDA and SQIVND (reference sequence). CDR3 length equals 15 residues. The CDR3 DNA reads as TGTGCCAGTAGCTTCGGCGGGGGGGTTAATCAGCCCCAGCATTTT. This encodes CASSFGGGVNQPQHF.

The chain combines TRBV27 with TRBJ1-6; weak D call: TRBD1 (5 bases). Germline V lookup: CDR1 MNHEY, CDR2 SMNVEV (reference sequence). V was shortened by 5 bases and J by 11 bases, with 16 bases between the two germline ends. The CDR3 is 14 amino acids. The CDR3 region has the DNA TGTGCCAGCAGTATACTAGGGGAAAGGGCACCCCTCCACTTT. It yields the protein CASSILGERAPLHF.

This clone was counted once. The genes are TRBV6-1 and TRBJ2-5; D is unclear. CDR1 and CDR2 (germline): MNHNS, SASEGT. The CDR3 loop spans 15 amino acids. Trimming left V 7 bases short and J 0 bases short, with 15 bases between. Written as DNA, the CDR3 is TGTGCCAGCACCATATTGTATGGGCACCAAGAGACCCAGTACTTC. Its translation is CASTILYGHQETQYF.

Only a few counts were recorded for this clone. The chain carries TRBV7-2 and TRBJ1-1, with D unresolved. In germline, CDR1 is SGHTA, CDR2 FQGNSA. The CDR3 is made up of 13 amino acids. The germline V and J ends were trimmed by 5 bases and 6 bases, with 13 bases remaining between them. The CDR3 region has the DNA TGTGCCAGCAGCCCGGCAGGTGTGGCTGAAGCTTTCTTT. Translating it yields CASSPAGVAEAFF. Supplemented by reference TRBV7-2 and TRBJ1-1, the full variable domain reads GAGVSQSPSNKVTEKGKDVELRCDPISGHTALYWYRQSLGQGLEFLIYFQGNSAPDKSGLPSDRFSAERTGGSVSTLTIQRTQQEDSAVYLCASSPAGVAEAFFGQGTRLTVV.

The rearrangement links TRBV2 to TRBJ1-1; D might be TRBD1 (6 bases). The V end lost 7 bases, the J end lost 5 bases, and 14 bases lay between the germline ends. This CDR3 contains 13 residues. The V gene's germline CDR1 is SNHLY and CDR2 FYNNEI. CDR3 residues: CASTKDSETEAFF. The CDR3 DNA is TGTGCCAGCACCAAGGACAGCGAGACTGAAGCTTTCTTT.

This clone occurred a few times. This chain connects TRBV20-1 to TRBJ1-2; D remains ambiguous. The CDR3 length is 10 residues. Trimming took 6 bases from V and 4 from J, leaving 6 bases between them. Germline V lookup: CDR1 DFQATT, CDR2 SNEGSKA (reference sequence). The CDR3: CSAFFYGYTF. DNA of the CDR3: TGCAGTGCGTTTTTCTATGGCTACACCTTC.

By its share, this clone is medium-sized. The CDR3 loop is CASSLSPSSPLHF. Here the CDR3 DNA reads TGTGCCAGCAGTTTATCTCCTTCTTCACCCCTCCACTTT. The J gene is TRBJ1-6, the V gene TRBV27; D ambiguous. V was clipped by 0 bases and J by 9 bases, with 6 bases between them. Germline values: CDR1 MNHEY, CDR2 SMNVEV (reference sequence). The CDR3 contains 13 residues.

This chain connects TRBV6-6 to TRBJ1-3; D is ambiguous. The V gene lost 4 bases and the J gene lost 2 bases, with 12 bases spanning the gap. The CDR3 is 15 amino acids. In germline, CDR1 is MNHNY, CDR2 SVGAGI (reference sequence). In DNA form, the CDR3 reads TGTGCCAGCAGTTCCGTCGGGAGTACTGGAAACACCATATATTTT. This gives the protein CASSSVGSTGNTIYF.

The chain uses TRBV11-3 and TRBJ1-1; D perhaps matches TRBD1 (5 bases). V was cut by 8 bases and J by 0 bases, with 16 bases left in between. CDR1 is SGHNT, CDR2 YENEEA, per germline. The CDR3 spans 15 residues. The CDR3 loop is CASGALGHMNTEAFF. The CDR3 nucleotides are TGTGCCAGCGGGGCCCTCGGACATATGAACACTGAAGCTTTCTTT.

The chain combines TRBV11-2 with TRBJ2-2; D uncertain. This CDR3 has 13 residues. The germline V and J ends were trimmed by 5 bases and 5 bases, with 9 bases remaining between them. Germline V lookup: CDR1 SGHAT, CDR2 FQNNGV. CDR3 nucleotides: TGTGCCAGCAGCATCGATCCAACCGGGGAGCTGTTTTTT. Translating it yields CASSIDPTGELFF. Drawing the rest from reference TRBV11-2 and TRBJ2-2, the complete variable domain is EAGVAQSPRYKIIEKRQSVAFWCNPISGHATLYWYQQILGQGPKLLIQFQNNGVVDDSQLPKDRFSAERLKGVDSTLKIQPAKLEDSAVYLCASSIDPTGELFFGEGSRLTVL.

The gene calls are TRBV15 and TRBJ1-2; no firm D call. V was clipped by 0 bases and J by 8 bases, with 7 bases between them. Germline CDR1 reads LNHNV; CDR2 reads YYDKDF (reference sequence). This CDR3 region has 12 residues. CDR3 nucleotides: TGTGCCACCAGCAGAGATTGGAGGGGCTACACCTTC. Its translation is CATSRDWRGYTF. Full variable domain (remainder filled in from reference TRBV15 and TRBJ1-2): DAMVIQNPRYQVTQFGKPVTLSCSQTLNHNVMYWYQQKSSQAPKLLFHYYDKDFNNEADTPDNFQSRRPNTSFCFLDIRSPGLGDTAMYLCATSRDWRGYTFGSGTRLTVV.

The chain carries TRBV19 and TRBJ1-2, with a possible D match to TRBD1 (5 bases). Deletions cut 7 bases from V and 7 bases from J, with 16 bases between. The CDR3 sequence is 13 residues long. The V gene's germline CDR1 is LNHDA and CDR2 SQIVND (reference sequence). The CDR3, as DNA: TGTGCCAGTATATCGCGGGGCGCCTCTGGCTACACCTTC. This sequence encodes CASISRGASGYTF. The full variable domain, in which reference TRBV19 and TRBJ1-2 provide the parts outside the CDR3, is DGGITQSPKYLFRKEGQNVTLSCEQNLNHDAMYWYRQDPGQGLRLIYYSQIVNDFQKGDIAEGYSVSREKKESFPLTVTSAQKNPTAFYLCASISRGASGYTFGSGTRLTVV.

CDR3 region: CASGNLGTGANVLTF. In DNA form, the CDR3 reads TGCGCCAGCGGGAATCTAGGTACTGGGGCCAACGTCCTGACTTTC. The rearrangement joins TRBV10-1 to TRBJ2-6, with D unclear. Trimming shortened V by 8 bases and J by 2 bases, and 13 bases separated the two germline ends. The CDR3 is 15 residues long. Germline CDR1 is WNHNN and CDR2 is SYGVQD (reference sequence).

The genes are TRBV6-1 and TRBJ1-3, with 7 bases lining up with TRBD1. The V gene's germline CDR1 is MNHNS and CDR2 SASEGT. With 6 bases clipped from V and 3 bases from J, the junction kept 5 bases outside the gene matches. The CDR3 consists of 14 residues. Here the CDR3 reads CASSPTGVGNTIYF. In nucleotides, the CDR3 is TGTGCCAGCAGCCCTACAGGGGTTGGAAACACCATATATTTT.

Turning to this clone: An end of the junction does not agree with germline; a read error may underlie this. The rearrangement links TRBV7-9 to TRBJ2-1; 13 bases align to TRBD2. This CDR3 spans 15 amino acids. CDR1 and CDR2 (germline): SEHNR, FQNEAQ (reference sequence). CDR3: CASSLGLAGVNEQFF. CDR3 in DNA: TGTGCCAGCAGTTTAGGACTAGCGGGGGTGAATGAGCAGTTCTTC.

This sequence joins TRBV7-8 and TRBJ1-6; maybe TRBD1 (6 bases). The ends were cut back, 0 bases at V and 0 bases at J, with 18 bases in the middle. The length of the CDR3 is 20 residues. Germline V CDR1 and CDR2: SGHVS, FQNEAQ. CDR3 loop: CASSLALSGRGPSYNSPLHF. CDR3 in DNA: TGTGCCAGCAGCTTAGCGCTAAGTGGCCGGGGGCCCTCCTATAATTCACCCCTCCACTTT.

The V and J genes are TRBV9 and TRBJ1-2, with unresolved D. The V and J ends lost 4 bases and 4 bases respectively, with 8 bases between them. The CDR3 spans 12 residues. Germline V lookup: CDR1 SGDLS, CDR2 YYNGEE. CDR3 in DNA: TGTGCCAGCAGCCTGAGGGTCTATGGCTACACCTTC. It codes for CASSLRVYGYTF.

The J gene is TRBJ2-1, the V gene TRBV2; 7 positions agree with TRBD2. Germline CDR1 reads SNHLY; CDR2 reads FYNNEI. V was pared by 5 bases and J by 3 bases, with 10 bases of the junction left unmatched. CDR3 length equals 16 residues. This chain's CDR3 is CASSLLAGVHYNEQFF. CDR3 sequence (DNA): TGTGCCAGCAGTCTACTTGCGGGGGTGCACTACAATGAGCAGTTCTTC.

This rearrangement joins TRBV7-3 to TRBJ2-2; 7 nucleotides line up with TRBD1. The CDR3 extends over 15 amino acids. The trim removed 4 bases at V and 2 bases at J, leaving 4 bases unmatched. Per the germline V gene, CDR1 is SGHTA and CDR2 is FQGTGA. The DNA for the CDR3 is TGTGCCAGCAGCTGGGGACAGAGTAACACCGGGGAGCTGTTTTTT. Amino acid sequence: CASSWGQSNTGELFF.

The chain is built from TRBV6-6 and TRBJ1-2; TRBD1 aligns across 9 bases. The CDR3 runs to 13 residues. V lost 9 bases to trimming and J lost 4 bases; unmatched junction nucleotides: 6. Germline V gives CDR1 MNHNY, CDR2 SVGAGI (reference sequence). CDR3 nucleotide sequence: TGTGCCAGTGGGCCGGGACAGGGCTATGGCTACACCTTC. Its protein is CASGPGQGYGYTF.

The chain combines TRBV9 with TRBJ2-1, with no clear D. Germline V gene data show CDR1 as SGDLS and CDR2 as YYNGEE. This CDR3 comprises 14 residues. Trimming removed 0 bases from V and 5 bases from J, with 9 bases in between. The CDR3 DNA is TGTGCCAGCAGCGTAGTAGGGTTGGACAATGAGCAGTTCTTC. This sequence encodes CASSVVGLDNEQFF.

The chain is built from TRBV5-1 and TRBJ2-1; D is possibly TRBD2 (6 bases). The CDR3 is made up of 14 amino acids. Germline V lookup: CDR1 SGHRS, CDR2 YFSETQ. V lost 2 bases to trimming and J lost 8 bases, with 14 bases between them. CDR3 DNA sequence: TGCGCCAGCAGCTTCTCAGGGACTGGCGATGAGCAGTTCTTC. Amino acid sequence: CASSFSGTGDEQFF.

The V gene is TRBV11-2, the J gene TRBJ2-3, with D tentatively TRBD2 (6 bases). V was clipped by 2 bases and J by 0 bases, with 9 bases between them. Per germline, CDR1 SGHAT and CDR2 FQNNGV. CDR3 size: 15 residues. The CDR3 loop reads CASSLYRGSTDTQYF. The DNA for the CDR3 is TGTGCCAGCAGCTTATACCGGGGGAGCACAGATACGCAGTATTTT.

V usage is TRBV19 and J usage is TRBJ1-5; TRBD1 aligns across 7 bases. Looked up from germline, CDR1 is LNHDA and CDR2 is SQIVND (reference sequence). There are 16 residues in the CDR3. J was trimmed by 4 bases and V by 6 bases; bases with no gene match: 12. The CDR3 sequence: CASRPTGSRINQPQHF. The CDR3 DNA reads TGTGCCAGTAGACCGACAGGGAGTCGGATTAATCAGCCCCAGCATTTT.